What follows are 23 T cell receptor beta chains derived from one specimen sequenced in a study of control samples from healthy donors and cancer patients. This table comes from immunoSEQ multiplex PCR, and its TCRdb copy is limited to in-frame clones, with some not included. The table has roughly 120,000 clones, 89% seen once. The sample comprised blood. These receptors were obtained from a man aged 50 to 60 in good health.

This chain links TRBV18 with TRBJ1-6; 7 bases are shared with TRBD1. Trimming at V came to 8 bases and at J to 7 bases, leaving 8 bases not matched to a gene. Germline V gene lookup returns CDR1 KGHSH and CDR2 LQKENI. The CDR3 totals 14 residues. The CDR3 DNA reads TGTGCCAGCCGAGACAGGGTTATGAATTCACCCCTCCACTTT. Protein product: CASRDRVMNSPLHF.

V and J are TRBV5-4 and TRBJ2-7; D possibly corresponds to TRBD1 (6 bases). V gave up 5 bases and J gave up 0 bases, with 12 bases separating them. Germline V gene data show CDR1 as SGHNT and CDR2 as YYREEE (reference sequence). The CDR3 extends over 14 amino acids. CDR3 sequence (DNA): TGTGCCAGCAGTGTACAGGGCTACTCCTACGAGCAGTACTTC. It codes for CASSVQGYSYEQYF.

The chain recombines TRBV5-4 with TRBJ1-3; unclear D gene. Between the trimmed V and J ends, which lost 4 bases and 4 bases, there was a span of 12 bases. Germline V CDR1 and CDR2: SGHNT, YYREEE (reference sequence). The CDR3 runs to 14 residues. The CDR3 nucleotides read TGTGCCAGCAGCCCCGACGCAGTCGGAAACACCATATATTTT. This encodes CASSPDAVGNTIYF.

The chain joins TRBV7-2 to TRBJ1-1; 7 nucleotides align to TRBD1. This CDR3 spans 13 amino acids. Losses at the gene ends were 3 bases for V and 6 bases for J; bases not matched to a gene: 4. Germline values: CDR1 SGHTA, CDR2 FQGNSA. The CDR3 DNA reads as TGTGCCAGCAGCTTGACAGGGTTGTCTGAAGCTTTCTTT. Translating it yields CASSLTGLSEAFF.

The gene calls are TRBV28 and TRBJ2-1, with D tentatively TRBD2 (6 bases). The CDR3 loop spans 17 amino acids. V was shortened by 8 bases and J by 3 bases, with 23 bases between the two germline ends. The V gene's germline CDR1 is MDHEN and CDR2 SYDVKM. The CDR3 bases are TGTGCCAGCCCCCCCTCGAGCGGGCAGGCGATCTACAATGAGCAGTTCTTC. Amino acid sequence: CASPPSSGQAIYNEQFF.

The V call is TRBV6-5, the J call TRBJ2-7; D not certain. The CDR3 is made up of 11 amino acids. From germline, CDR1 is MNHEY and CDR2 SVGAGI. Trimming took 7 bases from V and 11 from J, leaving 15 bases between them. This chain's CDR3 is CASNGNFEEYF. DNA of the CDR3: TGTGCCAGCAATGGAAATTTTGAAGAGTACTTC.

The chain couples TRBV11-2 to TRBJ2-5, with 8 bases fitting TRBD1. This CDR3 is 15 amino acids long. J gave up 1 base and V 5 bases, and 6 bases lay outside the gene matches. Germline CDR1 is SGHAT and CDR2 is FQNNGV. CDR3: CASSPSDRVQETQYF. The CDR3 DNA is TGTGCCAGCAGCCCCTCGGACAGGGTCCAAGAGACCCAGTACTTC.

This clone was picked up one time. The chain joins TRBV10-3 to TRBJ2-5; D gene uncertain. The CDR3 has 16 amino acids. Germline CDR1 reads ENHRY; CDR2 reads SYGVKD. Trimming removed 4 bases from V and 1 base from J, with 16 bases in between. The CDR3 loop reads CAISVIQKLAQETQYF. CDR3 DNA sequence: TGTGCCATCAGTGTAATCCAAAAGTTAGCCCAAGAGACCCAGTACTTC.

This chain links TRBV2 with TRBJ2-6, with D perhaps matching TRBD2 (6 bases). V was cut by 6 bases and J by 2 bases, with 11 bases left in between. Per the germline V gene, CDR1 is SNHLY and CDR2 is FYNNEI. This CDR3 has 15 residues. Here the CDR3 DNA reads TGTGCCAGCAGCGAGAGGAGGGCTGGGGCCAACGTCCTGACTTTC. This gives the protein CASSERRAGANVLTF.

V gene TRBV24-1 combines with J gene TRBJ1-2; 8 bases align to TRBD1. Per germline, CDR1 KGHDR and CDR2 SFDVKD. The CDR3 runs 15 residues. V lost 4 bases, J lost 6 bases, and 9 bases stayed unmatched. The CDR3 sequence is CATSDLGQGMDGYTF. The CDR3, as DNA: TGTGCCACCAGTGACTTAGGACAGGGAATGGATGGCTACACCTTC.

V usage is TRBV9 and J usage is TRBJ2-3; 7 bases are shared with TRBD2. From germline, CDR1 is SGDLS and CDR2 YYNGEE. V shed 1 base, J shed 2 bases, and the junction held 4 bases outside the gene matches. This CDR3 region has 15 residues. The CDR3 DNA follows: TGTGCCAGCAGCGTACGACGGGGGGACACAGATACGCAGTATTTT. This translates into CASSVRRGDTDTQYF.

The V and J genes are TRBV5-1 and TRBJ2-7, with D maybe TRBD2 (6 bases). The V gene's germline CDR1 is SGHRS and CDR2 YFSETQ. This CDR3 spans 14 amino acids. V gave up 2 bases and J gave up 2 bases, with 11 bases separating them. CDR3 sequence reads: CASSFPGRPYEQYF. Here the CDR3 DNA reads TGCGCCAGCAGCTTCCCGGGGAGGCCCTACGAGCAGTACTTC.

The chain links TRBV10-3 to TRBJ1-1; perhaps TRBD1 as D (6 bases). The germline V gene has CDR1 ENHRY and CDR2 SYGVKD. V lost 2 bases to trimming and J lost 1 base, with 11 bases between them. This CDR3 spans 15 amino acids. The CDR3 reads CAISEGGLRNTEAFF. The CDR3 DNA sequence: TGTGCCATCAGTGAGGGGGGGCTCAGGAACACTGAAGCTTTCTTT.

The chain joins TRBV18 to TRBJ2-7, with D hard to call. Germline lookup yields CDR1 KGHSH and CDR2 LQKENI. V was cut by 0 bases and J by 0 bases, with 12 bases left in between. The CDR3 runs to 16 residues. The CDR3 bases are TGTGCCAGCTCACCACCGGATCGGCGACCCTCCTACGAGCAGTACTTC. This encodes CASSPPDRRPSYEQYF.

This clone was observed a few times. The genes are TRBV10-1 and TRBJ1-6, with 7 bases that match TRBD1. The CDR3 consists of 15 residues. J gave up 2 bases and V 10 bases, and 8 bases lay outside the gene matches. Per the germline V gene, CDR1 is WNHNN and CDR2 is SYGVQD (reference sequence). The CDR3 DNA reads TGCGCCACCCCTCCCAGGGGGACCTATAATTCACCCCTCCACTTT. Protein sequence: CATPPRGTYNSPLHF.

As concerns this clone: Other DNA sequences in the sample encode the same CDR3. The CDR3 DNA follows: TGTGCCAGCAGTCCCGCGCGCGGTGGAAACACCATATATTTT. It yields the protein CASSPARGGNTIYF. The genes are TRBV6-5 and TRBJ1-3, with D unclear. This CDR3 spans 14 amino acids. The ends were cut back, 5 bases at V and 3 bases at J, with 11 bases in the middle. Germline V gene data show CDR1 as MNHEY and CDR2 as SVGAGI.

The genes are TRBV14 and TRBJ1-1; no clear D gene. The germline V and J ends were trimmed by 1 base and 6 bases, with 12 bases remaining between them. Germline lookup yields CDR1 SGHDN and CDR2 FVKESK. The CDR3 contains 14 residues. In DNA, the CDR3 is TGTGCCAGCAGCCAAGGCCCAGATGGGGCTGAAGCTTTCTTT. Residues: CASSQGPDGAEAFF.

The chain carries TRBV29-1 and TRBJ2-3; 11 bases fit TRBD2. J lost 1 base, V lost 8 bases, and 8 bases had no gene match. The CDR3 loop spans 15 amino acids. The germline V gene has CDR1 SQVTM and CDR2 ANQGSEA. DNA of the CDR3: TGCAGCACCTTGCAGACTAGCGGGGGCACAGATACGCAGTATTTT. Amino acids: CSTLQTSGGTDTQYF.

V gene TRBV6-4 combines with J gene TRBJ2-1, with 9 bases matching TRBD2. The CDR3 length is 16 residues. Trimming cost V 0 bases and J 13 bases; bases outside gene matches: 13. CDR1 MRHNA and CDR2 SNTAGT come from the germline V gene. The chain's CDR3 is CASSDSMGTAGGPQFF. The CDR3 region has the DNA TGTGCCAGCAGTGACTCGATGGGGACAGCGGGGGGCCCCCAGTTCTTC.

The count of this clone is one. The chain links TRBV12-3 or TRBV12-4 to TRBJ2-7; D may be TRBD1 or TRBD2 (5 bases each). The CDR3 runs 11 residues. Trimming shortened V by 5 bases and J by 7 bases, and 9 bases separated the two germline ends. This CDR3 is CASSEEGEQYF. Written as DNA, the CDR3 is TGTGCCAGCAGTGAAGAGGGGGAGCAGTACTTC.

The V and J genes are TRBV12-3 or TRBV12-4 and TRBJ2-3; possibly TRBD1 or TRBD2 for D (6 bases each). The CDR3 sequence is 13 residues long. V lost 5 bases and J lost 7, with 13 bases in between. CDR3 in DNA: TGTGCCAGCAGTCTGGGGGGCAAGAATACGCAGTATTTT. Translated: CASSLGGKNTQYF.

This clone has just one count. The chain is built from TRBV19 and TRBJ2-7; TRBD1 matches at 7 bases. The V gene's germline CDR1 is LNHDA and CDR2 SQIVND (reference sequence). The CDR3 spans 14 residues. Trimming cost V 5 bases and J 2 bases; bases outside gene matches: 6. The CDR3 region has the DNA TGTGCCAGTAGTCCCCGGGACAGCACCTACGAGCAGTACTTC. This sequence encodes CASSPRDSTYEQYF.

The V gene is TRBV18, the J gene TRBJ2-1; D is ambiguous. The CDR3 totals 13 residues. V lost 2 bases and J 9 bases, leaving 11 bases between the germline ends. CDR1 is KGHSH, CDR2 LQKENI, per germline. CDR3 DNA sequence: TGTGCCAGCTCACCAAACCTAAGGAGTGAGCAGTTCTTC. It translates to CASSPNLRSEQFF. Full variable domain (missing parts from reference TRBV18 and TRBJ2-1): NAGVMQNPRHLVRRRGQEARLRCSPMKGHSHVYWYRQLPEEGLKFMVYLQKENIIDESGMPKERFSAEFPKEGPSILRIQQVVRGDSAAYFCASSPNLRSEQFFGPGTRLTVL.